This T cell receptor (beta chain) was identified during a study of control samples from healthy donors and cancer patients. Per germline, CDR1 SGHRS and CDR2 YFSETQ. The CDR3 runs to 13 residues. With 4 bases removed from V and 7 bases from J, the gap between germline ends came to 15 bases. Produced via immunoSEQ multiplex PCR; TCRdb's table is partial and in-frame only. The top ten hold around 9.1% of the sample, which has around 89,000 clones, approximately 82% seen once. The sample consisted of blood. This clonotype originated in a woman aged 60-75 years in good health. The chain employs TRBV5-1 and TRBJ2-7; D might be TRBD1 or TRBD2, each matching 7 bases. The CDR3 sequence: CASSTTGRAEQYF. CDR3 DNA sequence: TGCGCCAGCAGCACGACAGGGAGGGCAGAGCAGTACTTC.